This TCR beta chain was retrieved from a study of blood T cell repertoires in COVID-19. Study details: Whether acute or convalescent, the COVID-19 samples came from the United States, Italy and Spain. Nucleic acid was either cDNA or gDNA, and it came from T cells, B-cell-depleted T cells, or PBMCs.

How the authors handled the data: Estimates of nucleated cell counts were drawn from the amplification of reference gene primers. Repertoires were generated with immunoSEQ multiplex PCR, while TCRdb's copy carries only in-frame clones and drops some. V, J and clone size reflect that table, while D and trimming were determined from the DNA. The sample yields approximately 76,000 clones, roughly 80% seen once. This CDR3 has 14 amino acids. Germline V gene lookup returns CDR1 SGHNT and CDR2 YYREEE (reference sequence). V lost 0 bases and J 6 bases, leaving 12 bases between the germline ends. The material sequenced was peripheral blood. The chain uses TRBV5-4 and TRBJ1-1, with unresolved D. The clonotype originates from a man in his forties or fifties with acute or convalescent COVID-19. This chain's CDR3 is CASSLDGGPSEAFF. Here the CDR3 DNA reads TGTGCCAGCAGCTTGGACGGAGGACCTTCTGAAGCTTTCTTT.